The sequence of this T cell receptor beta chain was determined in a study of cytomegalovirus exposure and HLA in healthy donors. A multiplex PCR was run with 60 Vbeta primers and 13 Jbeta primers. TCRdb's table, derived via immunoSEQ multiplex PCR, lists solely in-frame clones and lacks some. The profile shows some 90,000 clones, about three quarters of them singletons. CDR3 size: 13 residues. Unmatched junction bases numbered 8, after V lost 6 bases and J lost 6 bases. The germline gives CDR1 MDHEN, CDR2 SYDVKM. Sequencing was carried out using PBMCs. This chain links TRBV28 with TRBJ2-7, with 7 bases aligning to TRBD2. The clonotype comes from a male donor in good health and CMV-seropositive. The CDR3 sequence is CASSPTIAGEQYF. As DNA, the CDR3 is TGTGCCAGCAGCCCGACCATAGCGGGCGAGCAGTACTTC.